This T cell receptor (beta chain) was identified in a study of blood T cells in healthy people across ages. Study-level findings and limits: PBMCs left unsorted prevented a conclusive naive versus antigen-experienced comparison. While age rose, TCR beta diversity per million T cells dropped in a roughly linear way.

A sample-barcoded 5' primer and a J-beta primer mix were used in a second PCR of roughly 6 to 12 cycles. In TCRdb, the 5' RACE reads were re-called with MiXCR into one record per CDR3 protein. This sample has about 1.1 million distinct CDR3 sequences, with under 40% found just once. The germline CDR1 and CDR2 sequences are SGHTA and FQGNSA. The CDR3 consists of 17 residues. V was pared by 0 bases and J by 0 bases, with 12 bases between. Total RNA amounts of at least 6 micrograms were extracted per sample. Remarks on this clonotype: Its antigen remains unknown.

This clonotype was obtained from a man aged 18-30 years in good health. The chain couples TRBV7-2 to TRBJ1-5; a weak D match, TRBD1 (5 bases). Sequencing was done on a sample of blood. CDR3 in DNA: TGTGCCAGCAGCTTAGCGTCGACAGCATATAGCAATCAGCCCCAGCATTTT. It yields the protein CASSLASTAYSNQPQHF.